These 23 T cell receptor beta chains originate from one sample sequenced in a study of sequential checkpoint blockade in melanoma. Some clones are missing from TCRdb's copy, which holds only in-frame ones; the method was immunoSEQ multiplex PCR. The sample consists of just over 9,000 clones, less than 75% of them appearing once. The treatment: randomized to nivolumab then ipilimumab (arm A) or the reverse (arm B). The specimen was CD8+ T cells sorted from blood (inferred from file names), collected from a patient given nivolumab and ipilimumab in sequence. The receptor source for this set is a human donor with melanoma.

The V and J genes are TRBV5-8 and TRBJ2-3; TRBD1 is a possible D gene (7 bases). The V end was cut by 4 bases, the J end by 6 bases, with 15 bases between. Germline V gene lookup returns CDR1 SGHTS and CDR2 YDEGEE. The CDR3 contains 14 residues. CDR3 in DNA: TGTGCCAGCAGCCCAGGGGGAGGAAGGGATACGCAGTATTTT. Amino acid sequence: CASSPGGGRDTQYF.

The chain uses TRBV28 and TRBJ2-2, with D tentatively TRBD2 (6 bases). V was shortened by 1 base and J by 6 bases, with 9 bases between the two germline ends. The CDR3 extends over 14 amino acids. The germline gives CDR1 MDHEN, CDR2 SYDVKM. The chain's CDR3 is CASSLLTSAGELFF. CDR3 coding DNA: TGTGCCAGCAGTTTATTGACTAGTGCCGGGGAGCTGTTTTTT.

This clone occurred once. The rearrangement joins TRBV4-2 to TRBJ1-5, with D maybe TRBD1 (6 bases). Looked up from germline, CDR1 is LGHNA and CDR2 is YNFKEQ. V gave up 4 bases and J gave up 0 bases, with 10 bases separating them. This CDR3 has 15 residues. The CDR3 region has the DNA TGTGCCAGCAGCCGGACAGACCTTAGCAATCAGCCCCAGCATTTT. Translated, it gives CASSRTDLSNQPQHF.

The V and J genes are TRBV28 and TRBJ2-7, with D uncertain. Germline lookup yields CDR1 MDHEN and CDR2 SYDVKM. V lost 2 bases to trimming and J lost 0 bases, with 5 bases between them. The CDR3 has 13 amino acids. CDR3 amino acids: CASSLGFSYEQYF. As DNA, the CDR3 is TGTGCCAGCAGTTTAGGCTTCTCCTACGAGCAGTACTTC.

This chain uses TRBV21-1 with TRBJ1-5; TRBD1 is the table's D call, not checked against the DNA. TRBV21-1 represents a pseudogene. CDR3 size: 18 residues. The CDR3 region has the DNA TGTGCCAGCAGCCCGCCTCCGCACAGGGAGCTTAGCAATCAGCCCCAGCATTTT. Amino acid sequence: CASSPPPHRELSNQPQHF.

The J gene is TRBJ2-3, the V gene TRBV27, with TRBD2 identical over 10 bases. CDR3 size: 19 residues. The trim removed 6 bases at V and 0 bases at J, leaving 15 bases unmatched. Germline lookup yields CDR1 MNHEY and CDR2 SMNVEV (reference sequence). The CDR3 DNA follows: TGTGCCAGCAGCCCCCGGGGCGGGCCTAGCGGGAGTAGCACAGATACGCAGTATTTT. Protein: CASSPRGGPSGSSTDTQYF.

The rearrangement uses TRBV28 and TRBJ2-2, with TRBD1 as a possible D gene (6 bases). Germline CDR1 and CDR2: MDHEN and SYDVKM. CDR3 length: 16 amino acids. With 3 bases removed from V and 2 bases from J, the gap between germline ends came to 13 bases. CDR3 sequence: CASSLLRQDNTGELFF. CDR3 nucleotides: TGTGCCAGCAGTTTGCTCAGACAGGATAACACCGGGGAGCTGTTTTTT.

CDR3 sequence (DNA): TGTGCCAGCAGTTACGGAGGGGACGATGATCAGCCCCAGCATTTT. Translated: CASSYGGDDDQPQHF. The chain employs TRBV6-6 and TRBJ1-5; D may be TRBD1 (5 bases). The V and J ends lost 2 bases and 5 bases respectively, with 13 bases between them. The germline gives CDR1 MNHNY, CDR2 SVGAGI (reference sequence). This CDR3 is 15 amino acids long.

This clone turned up a few times. The chain combines TRBV19 with TRBJ2-3, with 11 nucleotides matching TRBD2. Per the germline V gene, CDR1 is LNHDA and CDR2 is SQIVND (reference sequence). CDR3 length equals 15 residues. The V segment lost 7 bases and the J segment 4 bases; nucleotides outside the gene matches: 7. The CDR3 DNA reads as TGTGCCAGTATGCTGGGTAGCGGGGGGGCAGATACGCAGTATTTT. Translated: CASMLGSGGADTQYF.

The chain uses TRBV5-5 and TRBJ2-7; possibly TRBD2 for D (6 bases). Looked up from germline, CDR1 is SGHKS and CDR2 is YYEKEE (reference sequence). CDR3 length: 15 amino acids. V lost 0 bases and J lost 1, with 11 bases in between. CDR3 DNA sequence: TGTGCCAGCAGCTTGGGTCTAGCGCTGTCCTACGAGCAGTACTTC. This gives the protein CASSLGLALSYEQYF.

The chain links TRBV6-4 to TRBJ1-2; tentatively, D is TRBD1 (6 bases). CDR3 size: 18 residues. Between the trimmed V and J ends, which lost 0 bases and 5 bases, there was a span of 22 bases. The germline CDR1 and CDR2 sequences are MRHNA and SNTAGT. The CDR3: CASSDSMIEGQLSYGYTF. CDR3 DNA: TGTGCCAGCAGTGACTCGATGATCGAAGGACAGCTTTCTTATGGCTACACCTTC.

The V gene is TRBV4-1, the J gene TRBJ1-1; TRBD1 might be the D (6 bases). CDR1 is MGHRA and CDR2 is YSYEKL in the germline V gene. This CDR3 contains 16 residues. V was pared by 0 bases and J by 0 bases, with 11 bases between. CDR3 region: CASSQDPGAMNTEAFF. The DNA for the CDR3 is TGCGCCAGCAGCCAAGATCCAGGGGCGATGAACACTGAAGCTTTCTTT.

This chain joins TRBV7-8 and TRBJ1-2, with 9 bases aligning to TRBD1. V was clipped by 2 bases and J by 2 bases; unmatched bases: 3. Germline lookup yields CDR1 SGHVS and CDR2 FQNEAQ. There are 15 residues in the CDR3. DNA for the CDR3: TGTGCCAGCAGCTTATACGGGACAGGGAACTATGGCTACACCTTC. Residues: CASSLYGTGNYGYTF.

A remark on this clone: The missing conserved phenylalanine or tryptophan at the end of this CDR3 makes a read error likely. This chain links TRBV4-1 with TRBJ1-2; TRBD1 aligns across 7 bases. The germline CDR1 and CDR2 sequences are MGHRA and YSYEKL. CDR3 length: 15 amino acids. The V gene end was trimmed by 4 bases and the J gene end by 5 bases; junction bases not matched to a gene: 10. The CDR3 DNA is TGCGCCAGCAGCCTTTCCGGGACAGCCCCTTATGGCTACACCCTC. Protein sequence: CASSLSGTAPYGYTL.

The V and J genes are TRBV6-5 and TRBJ1-2, with 8 bases lining up with TRBD1. V was pared by 4 bases and J by 4 bases, with 11 bases of the junction left unmatched. The CDR3 is 16 residues long. Germline V gene lookup returns CDR1 MNHEY and CDR2 SVGAGI. The CDR3 region is CASSWDRHFFGYGYTF. The CDR3 DNA reads TGTGCCAGCAGTTGGGACAGGCATTTTTTTGGCTATGGCTACACCTTC.

This chain uses TRBV6-6 with TRBJ1-5; a weak D match, TRBD1 (5 bases). V was trimmed by 6 bases and J by 8 bases, leaving 17 bases between them. The CDR3 runs 14 residues. CDR1 MNHNY and CDR2 SVGAGI come from the germline V gene (reference sequence). The CDR3 sequence: CASSPGPVGEPQHF. CDR3 sequence (DNA): TGTGCCAGCAGCCCCGGACCTGTAGGGGAGCCCCAGCATTTT.

The chain links TRBV4-1 to TRBJ2-1; a weak D match, TRBD2 (6 bases). The germline CDR1 and CDR2 sequences are MGHRA and YSYEKL. Trimming took off 3 bases at V and 8 bases at J, with 14 bases between the two ends. This CDR3 has 14 residues. The CDR3 is CASSQGLLAHEQFF. CDR3 sequence (DNA): TGCGCCAGCAGCCAGGGGCTCCTAGCGCATGAGCAGTTCTTC.

The chain employs TRBV4-1 and TRBJ1-2; 7 positions match TRBD1. CDR3 length: 15 residues. V gave up 0 bases and J gave up 2 bases; unmatched junction bases: 3. Looked up from germline, CDR1 is MGHRA and CDR2 is YSYEKL. This CDR3 is CASSQDAGQNYGYTF. For the CDR3, the DNA is TGCGCCAGCAGCCAAGATGCGGGACAGAACTATGGCTACACCTTC.

V usage is TRBV6-5 and J usage is TRBJ2-5; D possibly corresponds to TRBD1 (6 bases). The CDR3 covers 16 residues. Germline CDR1 MNHEY, CDR2 SVGAGI. V was pared by 4 bases and J by 6 bases, with 21 bases between. The CDR3 is CASSSRPAEQGKTQYF. The CDR3 nucleotides are TGTGCCAGCAGTTCTCGACCGGCGGAACAGGGCAAGACCCAGTACTTC.

The chain carries TRBV2 and TRBJ1-5; a possible D gene is TRBD1 (5 bases). The germline gives CDR1 SNHLY, CDR2 FYNNEI. The ends were cut back, 4 bases at V and 9 bases at J, with 19 bases in the middle. The CDR3 loop spans 15 amino acids. Written as DNA, the CDR3 is TGTGCCAGCAGTGTAGGTTCGGGGGGTTCCTGGCCCCAGCATTTT. This encodes CASSVGSGGSWPQHF.

The genes are TRBV23-1 and TRBJ1-5; TRBD1 is a possible D gene (6 bases). TRBV23-1 is an ORF for which the function is uncertain. V lost 5 bases to trimming and J lost 0 bases, with 20 bases between them. The CDR3 runs to 18 residues. CDR3 nucleotides: TGCGCCAGCAGTATCAGGGGAGGGGGATCATATAGCAATCAGCCCCAGCATTTT. It encodes CASSIRGGGSYSNQPQHF.

This clone was seen a few times. The rearrangement uses TRBV27 and TRBJ2-5; no reliable D call. Germline CDR1 MNHEY, CDR2 SMNVEV (reference sequence). The CDR3 extends over 14 amino acids. The V end lost 5 bases, the J end lost 1 base, and 11 bases lay between the germline ends. CDR3 sequence (DNA): TGTGCCAGCAGTCATCGAGGCGCCCAAGAGACCCAGTACTTC. Its protein product is CASSHRGAQETQYF.

V is TRBV19 and J is TRBJ1-4, with D possibly being TRBD1 (5 bases). V lost 4 bases to trimming and J lost 4 bases, with 10 bases between them. CDR3 length: 14 residues. Germline V lookup: CDR1 LNHDA, CDR2 SQIVND (reference sequence). CDR3 bases: TGTGCCAGTAGTAACGGACAATTTAATGAAAAACTGTTTTTT. This gives the protein CASSNGQFNEKLFF.